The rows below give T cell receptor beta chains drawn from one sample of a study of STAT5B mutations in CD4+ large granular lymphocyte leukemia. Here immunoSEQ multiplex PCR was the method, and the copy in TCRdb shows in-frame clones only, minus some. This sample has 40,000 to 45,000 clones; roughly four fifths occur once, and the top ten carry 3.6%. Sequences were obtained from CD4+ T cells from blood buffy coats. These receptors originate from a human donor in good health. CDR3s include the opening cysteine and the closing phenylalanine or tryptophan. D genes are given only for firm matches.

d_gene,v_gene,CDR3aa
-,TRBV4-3,CASSQALPAYNEQFF
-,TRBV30,CAWSEGGGPQFF
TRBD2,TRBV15,CATSRDLAGVPSEQYF
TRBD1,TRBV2,CASSGTGLGYNSPLHF
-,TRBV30,CAWSVRRAETQYF
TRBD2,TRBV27,CASSWGLGNTGELFF
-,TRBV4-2,CASSREVSGPDTQYF
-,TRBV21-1,CASSKAVGYDYGYTF
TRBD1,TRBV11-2,CASSILTGYSEKLFF
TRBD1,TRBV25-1,CASCASPGQGQETQYF
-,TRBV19,CASSRSGTAPYEQYF
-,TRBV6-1,CASSEDFFREAF
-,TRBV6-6,CASRTHGGELFF
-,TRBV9,CASSVEGTRTDTQYF
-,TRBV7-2,CASSPRVAGPQHF
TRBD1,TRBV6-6,CASSREGAADGYTF
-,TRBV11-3,CASSLGTPSYNEQFF
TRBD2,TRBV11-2,CASSLEKGLTGHF
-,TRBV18,CASSPQGVNTEAFF
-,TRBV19,CASSTGDDWGEQYF
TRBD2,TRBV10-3,CAISWTSGNGETQYF
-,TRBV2,CASSEGGGGYGYTF
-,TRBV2,CASSLGAQTNEKLFF